This TCR beta chain was captured in a study of cytomegalovirus exposure and HLA in healthy donors. With regard to this clone: Its antigen is undetermined.

Amplification used 60 Vbeta primers and 13 Jbeta primers. Repertoires were generated with immunoSEQ multiplex PCR, while TCRdb's copy carries only in-frame clones and drops some. The repertoire holds 80,000 to 95,000 clones, with about four fifths as singletons. Whole-study findings and limits: Reportedly, a later analysis found an Asian-associated ancestry cluster had fewer N-insertions than the approximately 700-donor mean. As was reported, the HLA-A and HLA-B alleles of most subjects were accurately predicted from TCR beta sequences.

This TCR was sampled from a woman in her 30s in good health and CMV-seronegative. Material for sequencing was PBMCs.

CDR3 amino acids: CASSGLREETQYF. CDR3 DNA sequence: TGTGCCAGCAGTGGGCTCCGGGAAGAGACCCAGTACTTC. The V gene is TRBV2, the J gene TRBJ2-5; D gene uncertain. The V and J ends lost 4 bases and 3 bases respectively, with 9 bases between them. Germline lookup yields CDR1 SNHLY and CDR2 FYNNEI. CDR3 length: 13 residues.